This TCR beta chain emerged from a study of blood T cell repertoires in COVID-19. Clones were read by immunoSEQ multiplex PCR, and TCRdb kept only the in-frame ones, dropping some. The sample holds about 80,000 clones, approximately 85% seen once. CDR3 length: 13 amino acids. V lost 5 bases and J 2 bases, leaving 11 bases between the germline ends. Germline-derived CDR1 and CDR2 are SGHRS and YFSETQ. J is TRBJ2-7 and V is TRBV5-1, with D tentatively TRBD1 (6 bases). Sequencing used peripheral blood. This receptor was obtained from a man aged 50 to 60 with COVID-19, enrolled during active disease. CDR3 DNA: TGCGCCAGCAGGGGACATGGGACCTACGAGCAGTACTTC. Its protein is CASRGHGTYEQYF.